The source of this T cell receptor beta chain is a study of T cell repertoires in aging, cancer and after chemotherapy. Study information: Six age groups, ranging from 30 or younger to 70 or older, included the donors. Patients with chronic lymphocytic leukemia were sampled before and after fludarabine- or bendamustine-based chemotherapy.

With respect to this clonotype: Its antigen is as yet unknown.

Study-level points and caveats: Compared with age-matched healthy donors, untreated hematological or solid cancer patients showed higher blood TCR clonality.

TRB rearrangements spanning V, D and J were amplified using mixed TRB-A/B primers. TCRdb ran MiXCR on the multiplex PCR reads and lists one entry per CDR3 protein. The sample consists of 5,000 to 6,500 distinct CDR3 sequences, 30% to 40% of them appearing once. CDR1 is MNHEY and CDR2 is SMNVEV in the germline V gene (reference sequence). Trimming took off 3 bases at V and 4 bases at J, with 9 bases between the two ends. The CDR3 sequence is 13 residues long. Amplification of TCR beta used genomic DNA extracted from peripheral blood. The specimen sequenced was blood. The clonotype originates from a human donor with a blood cancer. This chain links TRBV27 with TRBJ1-1; D remains ambiguous. CDR3 protein: CASSFSGLTEAFF. CDR3 nucleotides: TGTGCCAGCAGTTTTAGTGGCCTCACTGAAGCTTTCTTT.